Listed below are T cell receptor beta chains from one sample, sequenced in a study of read filtering for tumor transcriptome and immune sequencing. TCRdb used MiXCR to reprocess the reads, holding one entry per CDR3 protein. The repertoire consists of approximately 150,000 distinct CDR3 sequences, with approximately 13% occurring once and the leading ten covering roughly 7.6%. Sequencing used a population of CD138-negative cells sorted from bone marrow. The source of these receptors is a donor aged 40 or older with multiple myeloma. The CDR3 runs from the conserved cysteine through the conserved F or W. A D gene is named only where the DNA matches it firmly. Clone size is given for some rows only: seen once, a few or many times, or a class if the clone is expanded.

cdr3_length	clone_size	d_call	v_call	j_call	cdr3_aa	cdr3_nt
14	many	-	TRBV2	TRBJ1-1	CASKGKDVNTEAFF	TGTGCCAGCAAAGGAAAGGACGTGAACACTGAAGCTTTCTTT
15	many	-	TRBV11-2	TRBJ2-1	CASSLVQLNYNEQFF	TGTGCCAGCAGCTTAGTTCAGTTAAATTACAATGAGCAGTTCTTC
15	-	TRBD1	TRBV29-1	TRBJ2-7	CSVRLRDRGSYEQYF	TGCAGCGTGCGACTCCGGGACAGGGGATCCTACGAGCAGTACTTC
16	few	-	TRBV3-1	TRBJ1-3	CASSHPTVSSGNTIYF	TGTGCCAGCAGCCACCCGACAGTCAGCTCTGGAAACACCATATATTTT
13	-	-	TRBV19	TRBJ1-1	CASSMSQGSEAFF	TGTGCCAGTAGTATGAGTCAGGGGTCTGAAGCTTTCTTT
15	-	TRBD1	TRBV11-2	TRBJ2-7	CASSKQGGQGYEQYF	TGTGCCAGCAGCAAGCAAGGAGGACAGGGCTACGAGCAGTACTTC
14	many	TRBD2	TRBV29-1	TRBJ2-1	CSVASHSGSTEQFF	TGCAGCGTTGCATCTCATAGCGGGAGTACTGAGCAGTTCTTC
14	many	TRBD2	TRBV6-2/TRBV6-3	TRBJ2-5	CASSYRWEGETQYF	TGTGCCAGCAGTTACAGATGGGAGGGTGAGACCCAGTACTTC
14	many	TRBD2	TRBV18	TRBJ2-7	CASSPGLAPREQYF	TGTGCCAGCTCACCGGGACTAGCCCCCAGGGAGCAGTACTTC
13	many	-	TRBV29-1	TRBJ2-1	CSVEQRNNNEQFF	TGCAGCGTTGAACAACGGAACAACAATGAGCAGTTCTTC
14	-	-	TRBV29-1	TRBJ2-3	CSVESRSHTDTQYF	TGCAGCGTTGAAAGCAGGAGCCACACAGATACGCAGTATTTT
14	many	-	TRBV6-5	TRBJ1-1	CASSYSLGVAEAFF	TGTGCCAGCAGTTACTCACTCGGGGTAGCTGAAGCTTTCTTT
15	-	-	TRBV5-6	TRBJ1-5	CASSLGWASNQPQHF	TGTGCCAGCAGCTTGGGATGGGCTAGCAATCAGCCCCAGCATTTT
13	-	-	TRBV6-1	TRBJ2-5	CATRHSSGETQYF	TGTGCCACCCGACATAGCTCGGGGGAGACACAGTACTTC
12	-	-	TRBV6-2/TRBV6-3	TRBJ2-5	CASSYPTETQYF	TGTGCCAGCAGTTACCCCACGGAGACCCAGTACTTC
15	-	-	TRBV6-6	TRBJ2-1	CASSPRGGLYNEQFF	TGTGCCAGCAGCCCCCGGGGTGGGCTCTACAATGAGCAGTTCTTC
14	many	-	TRBV20-1	TRBJ2-7	CSARDPEGRYEQYF	TGCAGTGCTAGAGATCCGGAGGGGAGGTACGAGCAGTACTTC
15	many	TRBD2	TRBV19	TRBJ2-1	CASSIGAGDYNEQFF	TGTGCCAGTAGTATAGGAGCGGGAGACTACAATGAGCAGTTCTTC
16	many	-	TRBV19	TRBJ2-2	CASSIATGRGTGELFF	TGTGCCAGTAGTATAGCGACAGGTCGCGGCACCGGGGAGCTGTTTTTT
16	many	-	TRBV10-3	TRBJ2-1	CAISESKGTSGDEQFF	TGTGCCATCAGTGAGTCGAAGGGGACCTCCGGCGATGAGCAGTTCTTC
15	many	TRBD2	TRBV20-1	TRBJ2-4	CSAAPRGRSKNIQYF	TGCAGTGCCGCCCCTCGCGGGAGATCCAAAAACATTCAGTACTTC
14	many	TRBD1	TRBV27	TRBJ1-5	CASTPQGEGQPQHF	TGTGCCAGCACCCCACAGGGGGAGGGTCAGCCCCAGCATTTT
14	many	TRBD1	TRBV29-1	TRBJ2-2	CSVIRDRRTGELFF	TGCAGCGTTATAAGGGACAGGCGCACCGGGGAGCTGTTTTTT
15	few	-	TRBV19	TRBJ1-5	CASGTPTVSNQPQHF	TGTGCCAGTGGGACTCCTACAGTTAGCAATCAGCCCCAGCATTTT
16	few	TRBD2	TRBV7-6	TRBJ2-3	CASSLASSGSADTQYF	TGTGCCAGCAGCTTAGCTTCTAGCGGGTCGGCAGATACGCAGTATTTT
16	-	TRBD2	TRBV5-6	TRBJ2-7	CASSDSGLAGPYEQYF	TGTGCCAGCAGCGACAGCGGACTAGCGGGACCGTACGAGCAGTACTTC
15	few	-	TRBV11-2	TRBJ2-3	CASSVDSGRIDTQYF	TGTGCCAGCAGCGTGGACAGTGGGAGAATAGATACGCAGTATTTT
13	-	-	TRBV11-2	TRBJ2-3	CASSLAGLPSQYF	TGTGCCAGCAGCTTAGCCGGGTTGCCCTCGCAGTATTTT
14	many	TRBD2	TRBV20-1	TRBJ2-7	CSASGREGGYEQYF	TGCAGTGCTAGCGGGAGGGAAGGCGGCTACGAGCAGTACTTC